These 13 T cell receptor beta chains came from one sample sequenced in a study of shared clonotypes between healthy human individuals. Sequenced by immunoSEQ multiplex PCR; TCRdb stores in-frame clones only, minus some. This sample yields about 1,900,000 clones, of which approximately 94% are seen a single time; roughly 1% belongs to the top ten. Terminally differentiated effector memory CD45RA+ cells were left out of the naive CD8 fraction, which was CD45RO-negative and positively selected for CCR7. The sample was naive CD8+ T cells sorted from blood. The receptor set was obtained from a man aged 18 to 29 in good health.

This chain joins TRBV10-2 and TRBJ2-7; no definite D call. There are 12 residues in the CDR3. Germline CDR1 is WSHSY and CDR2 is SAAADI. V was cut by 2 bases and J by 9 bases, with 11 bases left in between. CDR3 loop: CASSEGGPRQYF. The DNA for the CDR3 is TGCGCCAGCAGTGAGGGTGGCCCTCGGCAGTACTTC.

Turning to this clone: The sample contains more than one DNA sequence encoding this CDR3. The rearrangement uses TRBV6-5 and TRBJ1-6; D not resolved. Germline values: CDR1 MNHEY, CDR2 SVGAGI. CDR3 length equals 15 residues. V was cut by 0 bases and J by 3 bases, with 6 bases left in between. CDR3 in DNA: TGTGCCAGCAGTTACTCAGGCAGCTATAATTCACCCCTCCACTTT. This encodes CASSYSGSYNSPLHF.

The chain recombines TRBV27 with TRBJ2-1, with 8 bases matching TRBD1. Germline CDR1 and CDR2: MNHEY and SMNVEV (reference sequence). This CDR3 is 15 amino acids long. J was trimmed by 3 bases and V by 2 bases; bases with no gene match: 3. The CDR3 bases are TGTGCCAGCAGTTTAGACAGGGGTTTCTACAATGAGCAGTTCTTC. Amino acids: CASSLDRGFYNEQFF.

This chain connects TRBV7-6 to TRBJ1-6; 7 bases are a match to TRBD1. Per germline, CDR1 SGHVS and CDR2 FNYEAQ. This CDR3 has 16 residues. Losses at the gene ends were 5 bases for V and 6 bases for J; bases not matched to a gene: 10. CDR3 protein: CASSPRTGATNSPLHF. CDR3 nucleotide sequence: TGTGCCAGCAGCCCGAGAACAGGGGCGACTAATTCACCCCTCCACTTT.

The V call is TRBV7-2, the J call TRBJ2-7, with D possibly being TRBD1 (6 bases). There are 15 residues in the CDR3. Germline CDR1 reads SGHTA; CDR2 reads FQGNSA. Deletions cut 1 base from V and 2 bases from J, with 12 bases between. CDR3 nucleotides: TGTGCCAGCAGCTTAGTTCCGGGGACAACCTACGAGCAGTACTTC. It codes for CASSLVPGTTYEQYF.

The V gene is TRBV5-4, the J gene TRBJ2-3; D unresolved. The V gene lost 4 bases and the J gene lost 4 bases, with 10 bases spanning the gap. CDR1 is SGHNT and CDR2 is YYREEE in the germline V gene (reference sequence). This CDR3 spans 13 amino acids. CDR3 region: CASSPWAADTQYF. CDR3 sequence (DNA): TGTGCCAGCAGCCCCTGGGCGGCAGATACGCAGTATTTT.

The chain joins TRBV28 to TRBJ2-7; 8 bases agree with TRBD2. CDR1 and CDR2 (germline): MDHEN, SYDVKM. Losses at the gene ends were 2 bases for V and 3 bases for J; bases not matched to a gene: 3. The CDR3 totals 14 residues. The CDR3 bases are TGTGCCAGCAGTTTAGAGACTAGCGACTACGAGCAGTACTTC. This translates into CASSLETSDYEQYF.

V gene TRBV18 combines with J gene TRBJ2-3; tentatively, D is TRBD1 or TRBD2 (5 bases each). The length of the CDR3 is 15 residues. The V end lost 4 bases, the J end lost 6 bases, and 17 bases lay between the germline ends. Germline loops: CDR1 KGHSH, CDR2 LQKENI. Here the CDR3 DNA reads TGTGCCAGCTCACTTGCGCCGGGGCCGGGGGATACGCAGTATTTT. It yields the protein CASSLAPGPGDTQYF.

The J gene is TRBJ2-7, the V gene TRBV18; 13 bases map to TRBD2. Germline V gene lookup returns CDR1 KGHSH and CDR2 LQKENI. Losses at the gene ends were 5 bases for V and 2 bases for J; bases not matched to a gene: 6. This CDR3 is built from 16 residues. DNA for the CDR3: TGTGCCAGCTCATCAGGACTAGCGGGAGAGACCTACGAGCAGTACTTC. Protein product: CASSSGLAGETYEQYF.

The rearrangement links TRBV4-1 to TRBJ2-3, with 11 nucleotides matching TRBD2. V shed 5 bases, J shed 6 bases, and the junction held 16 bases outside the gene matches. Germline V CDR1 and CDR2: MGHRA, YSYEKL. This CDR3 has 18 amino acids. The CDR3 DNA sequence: TGCGCCAGCAGCTCCCCTAGCGGGGGGTTTTCTCCCGGGGATACGCAGTATTTT. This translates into CASSSPSGGFSPGDTQYF.

The CDR3 reads CAITSSGGTDTQYF. In DNA form, the CDR3 reads TGTGCCATCACTAGTAGCGGGGGAACAGATACGCAGTATTTT. The chain is built from TRBV10-3 and TRBJ2-3; 9 positions match TRBD2. The V and J ends lost 7 bases and 3 bases, in that order; junction bases with no gene match: 5. CDR1 and CDR2 (germline): ENHRY, SYGVKD. CDR3 length: 14 residues.

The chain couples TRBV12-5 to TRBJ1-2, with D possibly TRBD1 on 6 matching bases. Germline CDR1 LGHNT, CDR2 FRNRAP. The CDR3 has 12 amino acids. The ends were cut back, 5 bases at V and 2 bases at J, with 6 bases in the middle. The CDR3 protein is CASGGQNYGYTF. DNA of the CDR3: TGTGCTAGTGGTGGACAGAACTATGGCTACACCTTC.

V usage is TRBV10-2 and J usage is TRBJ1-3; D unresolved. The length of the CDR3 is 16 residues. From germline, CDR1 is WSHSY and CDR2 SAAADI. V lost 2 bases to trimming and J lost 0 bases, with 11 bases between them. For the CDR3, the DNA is TGCGCCAGCAGTGAGACGGACCGGCACTCTGGAAACACCATATATTTT. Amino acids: CASSETDRHSGNTIYF.